The 13 T cell receptor beta chains below all came from one sample that was sequenced in a study of shared clonotypes between healthy human individuals. Naivety among CD8 cells was defined by CD45RO negativity and positive CCR7 selection, thereby excluding terminally differentiated effector memory CD45RA+ cells. The method was immunoSEQ multiplex PCR; TCRdb's version includes in-frame clones alone and lacks a portion of them. The table shows roughly 570,000 clones, with 98% occurring only once. The sequenced sample consisted of naive CD8+ T cells sorted from blood. The receptors come from a man aged 25 to 40 in good health.

The V call is TRBV7-9, the J call TRBJ1-5; TRBD1 matches at 7 bases. The CDR3 runs to 15 residues. Germline V lookup: CDR1 SEHNR, CDR2 FQNEAQ (reference sequence). V lost 5 bases to trimming and J lost 5 bases; unmatched junction nucleotides: 9. The CDR3 DNA reads TGTGCCAGCAGCACAGACAGGGAAGGAGATCAGCCCCAGCATTTT. It is translated as CASSTDREGDQPQHF.

This chain links TRBV4-1 with TRBJ2-7; D remains ambiguous. The length of the CDR3 is 14 residues. Germline V gene sequence: CDR1 MGHRA, CDR2 YSYEKL. The V gene lost 1 base and the J gene lost 4 bases, with 11 bases spanning the gap. CDR3 protein: CASSQVHKTYEQYF. CDR3 DNA: TGCGCCAGCAGCCAAGTGCATAAGACTTACGAGCAGTACTTC.

The chain carries TRBV27 and TRBJ1-1; D might be TRBD1 (5 bases). The CDR3 loop spans 14 amino acids. V lost 3 bases and J lost 1, with 9 bases in between. Germline V CDR1 and CDR2: MNHEY, SMNVEV (reference sequence). The CDR3 nucleotides read TGTGCCAGCAGTTTCGCAGGGAGGAACACTGAAGCTTTCTTT. Translated: CASSFAGRNTEAFF.

This chain uses TRBV5-8 with TRBJ2-1, with TRBD2 matching 12 bases. V lost 4 bases to trimming and J lost 2 bases; unmatched junction nucleotides: 4. This CDR3 has 16 amino acids. Germline loops: CDR1 SGHTS, CDR2 YDEGEE. The CDR3 DNA reads TGTGCCAGCAGCCGATGGACTAGCGGGACCTACAATGAGCAGTTCTTC. It translates to CASSRWTSGTYNEQFF.

This clone was seen just once. The gene calls are TRBV2 and TRBJ2-1; D is unclear. The germline gives CDR1 SNHLY, CDR2 FYNNEI. The V gene lost 5 bases and the J gene lost 8 bases, with 16 bases spanning the gap. The CDR3 length is 14 residues. CDR3 in DNA: TGTGCCAGCAGTCCCGAAAGGAACCGCGATGAGCAGTTCTTC. Protein product: CASSPERNRDEQFF.

The chain carries TRBV30 and TRBJ2-7; D is possibly TRBD2 (5 bases). The ends were cut back, 5 bases at V and 6 bases at J, with 14 bases in the middle. Per the germline V gene, CDR1 is GTSNPN and CDR2 is SVGIG (reference sequence). The CDR3 loop spans 12 amino acids. The CDR3 nucleotides are TGTGCCTGGGGCCGGGGTTTATTCGAGCAGTACTTC. This gives the protein CAWGRGLFEQYF.

The gene calls are TRBV9 and TRBJ2-1, with TRBD1 as a possible D gene (6 bases). Germline values: CDR1 SGDLS, CDR2 YYNGEE. The V end was cut by 1 base, the J end by 6 bases, with 8 bases between. The CDR3 length is 13 residues. The CDR3 DNA reads TGTGCCAGCAGCGTAAACAGGGTCAATGAGCAGTTCTTC. Amino acids: CASSVNRVNEQFF.

V gene TRBV9 combines with J gene TRBJ2-1, with D perhaps matching TRBD2 (6 bases). V was clipped by 3 bases and J by 0 bases, with 16 bases between them. Germline V gene sequence: CDR1 SGDLS, CDR2 YYNGEE. This CDR3 has 17 residues. As DNA, the CDR3 is TGTGCCAGCAGCGGGAGGGACTTCCTAAGCTCCTACAATGAGCAGTTCTTC. This gives the protein CASSGRDFLSSYNEQFF. Full variable domain (remainder filled in from reference TRBV9 and TRBJ2-1): DSGVTQTPKHLITATGQRVTLRCSPRSGDLSVYWYQQSLDQGLQFLIQYYNGEERAKGNILERFSAQQFPDLHSELNLSSLELGDSALYFCASSGRDFLSSYNEQFFGPGTRLTVL.

This chain's CDR3 is CASSLLLLYNEQFF. CDR3 coding DNA: TGTGCCAGCAGCTTGTTGTTACTGTACAATGAGCAGTTCTTC. V is TRBV5-6 and J is TRBJ2-1, with unresolved D. V lost 1 base, J lost 4 bases, and 9 bases lay in between. Per the germline V gene, CDR1 is SGHDT and CDR2 is YYEEEE. The CDR3 spans 14 residues.

The sample holds one count of this clone. J is TRBJ1-1 and V is TRBV30; D remains unclear. The V gene's germline CDR1 is GTSNPN and CDR2 SVGIG (reference sequence). With 2 bases removed from V and 4 bases from J, the gap between germline ends came to 11 bases. The length of the CDR3 is 13 residues. The CDR3 protein is CAWSSTGPTEAFF. CDR3 DNA: TGTGCCTGGAGTTCTACCGGCCCCACTGAAGCTTTCTTT.

The chain is built from TRBV28 and TRBJ2-1; 11 bases align to TRBD1. The V segment lost 6 bases and the J segment 10 bases; nucleotides outside the gene matches: 11. Germline CDR1 is MDHEN and CDR2 is SYDVKM. This CDR3 comprises 15 residues. CDR3 residues: CASSSDRDRGDEQFF. DNA for the CDR3: TGTGCCAGCAGCTCCGACCGGGACAGGGGGGACGAGCAGTTCTTC.

This clone was recorded once. The CDR3 sequence: CASSPGRRYNEQFF. CDR3 DNA sequence: TGCGCCAGCAGCCCCGGACGCAGATACAATGAGCAGTTCTTC. The chain carries TRBV4-3 and TRBJ2-1; no definite D call. Trimming shortened V by 4 bases and J by 4 bases, and 11 bases separated the two germline ends. CDR1 and CDR2 from the germline V gene are LGHNA and YSLEER. The CDR3 is 14 amino acids.

The chain carries TRBV13 and TRBJ2-1; D remains unclear. The V and J ends lost 4 bases and 5 bases respectively, with 15 bases between them. Germline CDR1 PRHDT, CDR2 FYEKMQ (reference sequence). The CDR3 runs 15 residues. In DNA, the CDR3 is TGTGCCAGCAGCTCACCTACATTTGAGGACAATGAGCAGTTCTTC. It specifies CASSSPTFEDNEQFF.